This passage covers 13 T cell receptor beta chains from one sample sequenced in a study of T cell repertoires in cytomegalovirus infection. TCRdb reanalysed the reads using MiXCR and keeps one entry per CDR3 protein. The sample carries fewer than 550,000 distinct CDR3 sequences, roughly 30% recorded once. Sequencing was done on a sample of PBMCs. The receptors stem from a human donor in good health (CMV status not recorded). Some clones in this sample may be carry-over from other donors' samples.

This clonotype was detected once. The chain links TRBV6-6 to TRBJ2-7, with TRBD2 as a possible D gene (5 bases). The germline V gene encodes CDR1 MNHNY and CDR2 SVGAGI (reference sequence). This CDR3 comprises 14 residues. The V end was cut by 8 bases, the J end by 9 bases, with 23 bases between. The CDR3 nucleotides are TGTGCCAGCCACCCTAGGGAGACGGAATGGATGCAGTACTTC. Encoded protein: CASHPRETEWMQYF.

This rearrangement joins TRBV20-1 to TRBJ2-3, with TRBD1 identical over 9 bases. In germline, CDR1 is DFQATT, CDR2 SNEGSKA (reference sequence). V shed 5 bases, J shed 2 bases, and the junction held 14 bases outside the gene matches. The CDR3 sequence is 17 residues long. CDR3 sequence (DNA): TGCAGTGCTCAAGACCCCCAGACAGGGGGTTTCACAGATACGCAGTATTTT. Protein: CSAQDPQTGGFTDTQYF.

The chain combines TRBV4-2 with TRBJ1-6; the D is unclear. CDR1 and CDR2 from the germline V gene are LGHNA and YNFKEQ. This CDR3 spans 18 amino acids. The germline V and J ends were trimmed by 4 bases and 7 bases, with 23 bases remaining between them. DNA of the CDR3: TGTGCCAGCAGCCCCCAACCGGGTCTCCTCCTGGGAAATTCACCCCTCCACTTT. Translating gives CASSPQPGLLLGNSPLHF.

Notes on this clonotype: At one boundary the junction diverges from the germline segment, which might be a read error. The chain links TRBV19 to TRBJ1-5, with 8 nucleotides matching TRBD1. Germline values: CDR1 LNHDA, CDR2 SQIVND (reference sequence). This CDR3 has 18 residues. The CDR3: CASSIGTMSGTGNQPKHF. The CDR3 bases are TGTGCCAGTAGTATCGGCACTATGTCGGGGACAGGCAATCAGCCCAAGCATTTT. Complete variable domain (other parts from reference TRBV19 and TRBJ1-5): DGGITQSPKYLFRKEGQNVTLSCEQNLNHDAMYWYRQDPGQGLRLIYYSQIVNDFQKGDIAEGYSVSREKKESFPLTVTSAQKNPTAFYLCASSIGTMSGTGNQPKHFGDGTRLSIL.

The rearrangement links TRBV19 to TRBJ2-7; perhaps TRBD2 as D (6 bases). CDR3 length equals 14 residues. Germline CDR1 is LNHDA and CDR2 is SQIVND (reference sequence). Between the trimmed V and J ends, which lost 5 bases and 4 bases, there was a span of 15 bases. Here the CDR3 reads CASSLQGGGYEQYF. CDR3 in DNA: TGTGCCAGTAGTCTCCAGGGAGGCGGTTACGAGCAGTACTTC.

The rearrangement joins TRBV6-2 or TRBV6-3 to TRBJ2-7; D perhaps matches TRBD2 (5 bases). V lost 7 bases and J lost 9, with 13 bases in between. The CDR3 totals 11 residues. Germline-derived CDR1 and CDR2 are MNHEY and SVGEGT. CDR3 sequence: CASTLAGMQYF. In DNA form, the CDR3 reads TGTGCCAGCACCCTGGCGGGCATGCAGTACTTC.

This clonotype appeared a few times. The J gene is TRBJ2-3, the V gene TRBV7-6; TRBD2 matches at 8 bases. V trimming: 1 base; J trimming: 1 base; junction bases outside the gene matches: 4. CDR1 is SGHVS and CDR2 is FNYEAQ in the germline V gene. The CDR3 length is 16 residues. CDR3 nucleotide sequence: TGTGCCAGCAGCTTAGGATCGGGGGGGGGCACAGATACGCAGTATTTT. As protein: CASSLGSGGGTDTQYF.

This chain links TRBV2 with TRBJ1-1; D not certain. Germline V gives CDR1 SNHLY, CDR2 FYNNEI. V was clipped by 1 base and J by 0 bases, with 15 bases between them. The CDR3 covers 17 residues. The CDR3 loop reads CASSEGFSWRLNTEAFF. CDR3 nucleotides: TGTGCCAGCAGTGAAGGCTTCTCGTGGAGACTGAACACTGAAGCTTTCTTT.

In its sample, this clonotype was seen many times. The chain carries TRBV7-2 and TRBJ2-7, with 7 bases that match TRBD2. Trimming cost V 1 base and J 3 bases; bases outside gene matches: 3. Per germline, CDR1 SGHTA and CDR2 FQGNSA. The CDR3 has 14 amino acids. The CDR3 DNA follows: TGTGCCAGCAGCTTAGGCCTAGCGGACTACGAGCAGTACTTC. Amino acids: CASSLGLADYEQYF.

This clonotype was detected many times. CDR3 in DNA: TGTGCCAGCAGAGGCGAGCAGTACTTC. Its protein is CASRGEQYF. V gene TRBV7-4 combines with J gene TRBJ2-7; D gene ambiguous. V was clipped by 6 bases and J by 6 bases, with 3 bases between them. The CDR3 loop spans 9 amino acids. Germline V gives CDR1 SGHVT, CDR2 SQSDAQ.

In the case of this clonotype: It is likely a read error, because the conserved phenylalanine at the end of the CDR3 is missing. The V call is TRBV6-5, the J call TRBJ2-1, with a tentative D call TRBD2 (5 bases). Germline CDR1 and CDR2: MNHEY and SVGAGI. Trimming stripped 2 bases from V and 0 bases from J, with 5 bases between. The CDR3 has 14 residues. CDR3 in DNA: TGTGCCAGCAGTTACGGGAGCTCCTACAATGAGCAGTTCTTA. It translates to CASSYGSSYNEQFL.

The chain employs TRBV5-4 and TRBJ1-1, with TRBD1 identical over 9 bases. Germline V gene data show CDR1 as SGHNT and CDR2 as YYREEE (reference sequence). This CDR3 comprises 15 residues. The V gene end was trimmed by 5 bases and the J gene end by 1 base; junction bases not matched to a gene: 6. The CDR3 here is CASRDRDRENTEAFF. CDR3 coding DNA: TGTGCCAGCAGGGACCGGGACAGGGAGAACACTGAAGCTTTCTTT.

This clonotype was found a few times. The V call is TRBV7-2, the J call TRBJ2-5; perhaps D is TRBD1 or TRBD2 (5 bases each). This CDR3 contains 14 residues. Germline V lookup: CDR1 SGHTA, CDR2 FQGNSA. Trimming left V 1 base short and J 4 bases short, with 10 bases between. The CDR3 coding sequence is TGTGCCAGCAGCTTAGTAGCGCAGGGAGAGACCCAGTACTTC. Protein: CASSLVAQGETQYF.